The 5 T cell receptor beta chains given below trace back to one sample, sequenced in a study of blood T cells in healthy people across ages. Then a second PCR, running roughly 7 to 11 cycles, was carried out with a sample-barcoded 5' primer and a J-beta primer mix. One entry per CDR3 protein results from TCRdb running MiXCR on the 5' RACE reads. This repertoire shows around 870,000 distinct CDR3 sequences, 29% found once; its top ten account for roughly 17%. Sequenced sample: blood. Source of these receptors: an elderly woman in good health.

J is TRBJ2-7 and V is TRBV27; D may be TRBD1 (6 bases). This CDR3 is built from 16 residues. Trimming pared 3 bases from V and 1 base from J, leaving 16 bases between. Germline assignment: CDR1 MNHEY and CDR2 SMNVEV (reference sequence). This CDR3 reads CASSFLDSAFSYEQYF. In DNA form, the CDR3 reads TGTGCCAGCAGTTTCTTGGACAGTGCTTTTTCCTACGAGCAGTACTTC.

This clonotype was seen repeatedly, ten times or more. The chain's CDR3 is CASSLGQPKETQYF. Here the CDR3 DNA reads TGCGCCAGCAGCTTGGGACAGCCAAAAGAGACCCAGTACTTC. The genes are TRBV5-1 and TRBJ2-5; D is perhaps TRBD1 (5 bases). V was trimmed by 0 bases and J by 3 bases, leaving 9 bases between them. The CDR3 loop spans 14 amino acids. Looked up from germline, CDR1 is SGHRS and CDR2 is YFSETQ.

The rearrangement uses TRBV20-1 and TRBJ1-6; tentative D call: TRBD1 (6 bases). CDR3 length: 17 residues. Trimming pared 5 bases from V and 0 bases from J, leaving 17 bases between. Germline CDR1 DFQATT, CDR2 SNEGSKA (reference sequence). CDR3 sequence (DNA): TGCAGTGCTCGAAGGGACACGGAAAGCTCCTATAATTCACCCCTCCACTTT. Translating it yields CSARRDTESSYNSPLHF.

This clonotype was recorded at least ten times. V usage is TRBV7-2 and J usage is TRBJ2-3; 7 bases fit TRBD1. CDR3 length: 14 amino acids. Trimming cost V 6 bases and J 4 bases; bases outside gene matches: 7. Germline V gives CDR1 SGHTA, CDR2 FQGNSA. Here the CDR3 reads CASRYTGAADTQYF. The CDR3 region has the DNA TGTGCCAGCAGATATACAGGGGCGGCAGATACGCAGTATTTT.

This clonotype came up a few times. This clone may be a read error of a much larger clone one base away. The rearrangement links TRBV10-2 to TRBJ2-1, with D maybe TRBD1 (6 bases). Per the germline V gene, CDR1 is WSHSY and CDR2 is SAAADI. Trimming stripped 7 bases from V and 13 bases from J, with 20 bases between. The CDR3 sequence is 13 residues long. CDR3 in amino acids: CASKQGRKETQFF. In DNA, the CDR3 is TGCGCCAGCAAACAGGGACGGAAAGAGACCCAGTTCTTC.